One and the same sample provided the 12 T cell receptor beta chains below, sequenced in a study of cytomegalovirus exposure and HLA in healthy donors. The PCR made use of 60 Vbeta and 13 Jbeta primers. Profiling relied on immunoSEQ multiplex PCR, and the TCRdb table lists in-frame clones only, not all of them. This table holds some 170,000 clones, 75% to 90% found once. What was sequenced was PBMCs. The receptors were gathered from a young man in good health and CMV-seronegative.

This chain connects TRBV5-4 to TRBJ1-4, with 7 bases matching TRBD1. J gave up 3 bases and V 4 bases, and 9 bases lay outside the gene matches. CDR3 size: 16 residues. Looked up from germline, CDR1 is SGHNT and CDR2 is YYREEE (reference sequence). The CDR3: CASSLNHRGANEKLFF. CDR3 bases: TGTGCCAGCAGCCTAAACCACAGGGGAGCTAATGAAAAACTGTTTTTT.

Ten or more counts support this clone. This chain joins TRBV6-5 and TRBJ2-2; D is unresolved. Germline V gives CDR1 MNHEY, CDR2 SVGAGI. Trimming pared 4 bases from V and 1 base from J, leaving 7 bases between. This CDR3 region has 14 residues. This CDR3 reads CASSWSGNTGELFF. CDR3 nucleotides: TGTGCCAGCAGTTGGTCGGGGAACACCGGGGAGCTGTTTTTT.

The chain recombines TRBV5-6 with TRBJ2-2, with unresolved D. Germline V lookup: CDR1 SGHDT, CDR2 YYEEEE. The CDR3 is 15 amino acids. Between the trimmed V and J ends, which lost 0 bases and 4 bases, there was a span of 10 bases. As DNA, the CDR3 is TGTGCCAGCAGCTTGGGAGGAATTGTCACCGGGGAGCTGTTTTTT. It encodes CASSLGGIVTGELFF.

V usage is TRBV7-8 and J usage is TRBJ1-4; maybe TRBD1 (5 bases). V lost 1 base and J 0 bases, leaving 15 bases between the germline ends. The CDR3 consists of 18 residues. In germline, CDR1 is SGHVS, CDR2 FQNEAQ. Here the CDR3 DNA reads TGTGCCAGCAGCTTAGGCGCAGGGCCCGTTGCAACTAATGAAAAACTGTTTTTT. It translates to CASSLGAGPVATNEKLFF. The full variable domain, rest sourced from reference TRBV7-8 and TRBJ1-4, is GAGVSQSPRYKVAKRGQDVALRCDPISGHVSLFWYQQALGQGPEFLTYFQNEAQLDKSGLPSDRFFAERPEGSVSTLKIQRTQQEDSAVYLCASSLGAGPVATNEKLFFGSGTQLSVL.

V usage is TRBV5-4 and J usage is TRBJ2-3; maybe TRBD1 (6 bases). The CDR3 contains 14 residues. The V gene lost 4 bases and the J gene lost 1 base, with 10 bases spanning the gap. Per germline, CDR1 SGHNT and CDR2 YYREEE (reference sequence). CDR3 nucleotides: TGTGCCAGCAGCCTCGGACAGCGCACAGATACGCAGTATTTT. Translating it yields CASSLGQRTDTQYF.

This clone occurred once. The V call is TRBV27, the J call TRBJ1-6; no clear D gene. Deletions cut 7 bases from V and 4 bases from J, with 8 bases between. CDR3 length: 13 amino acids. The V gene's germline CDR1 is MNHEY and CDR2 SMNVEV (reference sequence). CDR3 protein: CASTPAYNSPLHF. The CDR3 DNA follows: TGTGCCAGCACACCAGCGTATAATTCACCCCTCCACTTT.

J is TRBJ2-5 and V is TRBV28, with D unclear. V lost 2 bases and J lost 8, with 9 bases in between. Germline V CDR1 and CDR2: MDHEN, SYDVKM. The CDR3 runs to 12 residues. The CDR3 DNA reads TGTGCCAGCAGTTTAATTGGCCAAACCCAGTACTTC. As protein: CASSLIGQTQYF.

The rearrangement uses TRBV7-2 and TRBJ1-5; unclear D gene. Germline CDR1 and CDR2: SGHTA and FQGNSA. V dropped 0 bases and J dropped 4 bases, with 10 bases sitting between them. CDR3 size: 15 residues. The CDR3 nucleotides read TGTGCCAGCAGCTTAGCGCTAGGAGCTAATCAGCCCCAGCATTTT. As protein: CASSLALGANQPQHF.

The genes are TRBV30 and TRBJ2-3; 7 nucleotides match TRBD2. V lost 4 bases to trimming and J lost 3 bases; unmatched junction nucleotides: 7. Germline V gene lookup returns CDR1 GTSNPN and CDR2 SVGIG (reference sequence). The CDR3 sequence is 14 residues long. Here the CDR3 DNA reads TGTGCCTGGACCAGCGGGGTGGGGACAGATACGCAGTATTTT. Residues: CAWTSGVGTDTQYF. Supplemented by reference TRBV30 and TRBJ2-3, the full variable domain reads SQTIHQWPATLVQPVGSPLSLECTVEGTSNPNLYWYRQAAGRGLQLLFYSVGIGQISSEVPQNLSASRPQDRQFILSSKKLLLSDSGFYLCAWTSGVGTDTQYFGPGTRLTVL.

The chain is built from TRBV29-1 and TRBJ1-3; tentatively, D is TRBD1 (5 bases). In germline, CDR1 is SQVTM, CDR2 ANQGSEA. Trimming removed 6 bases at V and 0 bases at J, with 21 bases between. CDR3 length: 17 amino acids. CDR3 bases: TGCAGCGTCGAACTAAAAGTAAGGGGATTCTCTGGAAACACCATATATTTT. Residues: CSVELKVRGFSGNTIYF. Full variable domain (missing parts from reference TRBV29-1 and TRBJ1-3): SAVISQKPSRDICQRGTSLTIQCQVDSQVTMMFWYRQQPGQSLTLIATANQGSEATYESGFVIDKFPISRPNLTFSTLTVSNMSPEDSSIYLCSVELKVRGFSGNTIYFGEGSWLTVV.

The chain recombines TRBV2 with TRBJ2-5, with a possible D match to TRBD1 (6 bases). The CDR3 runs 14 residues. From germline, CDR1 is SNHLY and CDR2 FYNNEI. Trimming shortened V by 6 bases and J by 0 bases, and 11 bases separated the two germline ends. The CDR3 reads CASRDGQYQETQYF. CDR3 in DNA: TGTGCCAGCAGGGACGGACAGTACCAAGAGACCCAGTACTTC.

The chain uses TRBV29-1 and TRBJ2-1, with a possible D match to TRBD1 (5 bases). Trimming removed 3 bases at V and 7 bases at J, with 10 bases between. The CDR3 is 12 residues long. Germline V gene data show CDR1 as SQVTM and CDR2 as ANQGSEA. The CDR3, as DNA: TGCAGCGTTGAGTCAGGGCGGAATGAGCAGTTCTTC. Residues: CSVESGRNEQFF.